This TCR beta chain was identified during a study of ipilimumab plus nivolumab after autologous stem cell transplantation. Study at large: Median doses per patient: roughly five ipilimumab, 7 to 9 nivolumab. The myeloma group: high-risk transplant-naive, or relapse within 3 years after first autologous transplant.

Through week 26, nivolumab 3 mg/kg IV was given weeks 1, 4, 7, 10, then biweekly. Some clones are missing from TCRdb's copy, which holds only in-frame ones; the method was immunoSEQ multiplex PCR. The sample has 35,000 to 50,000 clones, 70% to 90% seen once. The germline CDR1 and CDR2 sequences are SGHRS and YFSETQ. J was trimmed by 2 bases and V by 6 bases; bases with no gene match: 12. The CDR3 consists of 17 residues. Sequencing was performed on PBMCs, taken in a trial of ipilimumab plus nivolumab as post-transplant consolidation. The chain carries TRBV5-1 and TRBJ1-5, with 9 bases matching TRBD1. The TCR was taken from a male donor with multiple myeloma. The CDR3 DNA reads TGCGCCAGCACCAGATCGGGGGACAGGGTAGGCAATCAGCCCCAGCATTTT. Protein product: CASTRSGDRVGNQPQHF.